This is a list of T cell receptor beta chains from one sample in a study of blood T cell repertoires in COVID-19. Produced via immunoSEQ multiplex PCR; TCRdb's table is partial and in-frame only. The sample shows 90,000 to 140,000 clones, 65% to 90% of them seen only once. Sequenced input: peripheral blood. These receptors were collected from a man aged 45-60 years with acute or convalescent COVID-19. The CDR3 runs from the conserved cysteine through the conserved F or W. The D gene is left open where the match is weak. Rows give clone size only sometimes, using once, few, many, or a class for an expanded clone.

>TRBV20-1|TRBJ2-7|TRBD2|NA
CSASPITSGFLEQYF
TGCAGTGCTAGTCCTATTACTAGCGGATTCCTCGAGCAGTACTTC
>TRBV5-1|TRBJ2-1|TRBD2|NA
CASSISGSAYNEQFF
TGCGCCAGCAGCATTAGCGGGAGCGCCTACAATGAGCAGTTCTTC
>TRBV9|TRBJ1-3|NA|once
CASSTRAGQVNTIYF
TGTGCCAGCAGCACCCGGGCGGGGCAGGTAAACACCATATATTTT
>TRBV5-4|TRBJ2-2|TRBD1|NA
CASSLGTGGFTGELFF
TGTGCCAGCAGCCTAGGGACAGGTGGATTCACCGGGGAGCTGTTTTTT
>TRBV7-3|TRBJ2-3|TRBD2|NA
CASSPTRGLAADTQYF
TGTGCCAGCAGCCCGACGAGGGGACTAGCGGCAGATACGCAGTATTTT
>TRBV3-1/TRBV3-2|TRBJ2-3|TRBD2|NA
CASSPRAGGGVDTQYF
TGTGCCAGCAGCCCCCGGGCGGGAGGGGGTGTGGATACGCAGTATTTT
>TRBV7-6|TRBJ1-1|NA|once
CASSRAGGSNTEAFF
TGTGCCAGCAGCCGAGCCGGGGGGTCGAACACTGAAGCTTTCTTT
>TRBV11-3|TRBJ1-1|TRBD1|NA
CASSSRGTGRGTEAFF
TGTGCCAGCAGCTCCCGCGGGACAGGGAGGGGTACTGAAGCTTTCTTT
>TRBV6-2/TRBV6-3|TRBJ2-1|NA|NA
CASSYGPGVDEQFF
TGTGCCAGCAGTTACGGACCAGGGGTCGATGAGCAGTTCTTC
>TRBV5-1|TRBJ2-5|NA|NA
CASTGTSYSSQETQYF
TGCGCCAGCACTGGGACATCCTACTCCTCCCAAGAGACCCAGTACTTC
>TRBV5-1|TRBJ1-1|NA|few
CASSLGATNTEAFF
TGCGCCAGCAGCTTGGGGGCGACGAACACTGAAGCTTTCTTT
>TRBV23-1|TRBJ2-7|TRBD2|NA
CALRRTSGSYEQYF
TGCGCCCTTAGGAGGACTAGCGGCTCCTACGAGCAGTACTTC
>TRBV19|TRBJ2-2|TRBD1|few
CASLGTGASGELFF
TGTGCCAGCCTCGGGACAGGGGCGTCCGGGGAGCTGTTTTTT
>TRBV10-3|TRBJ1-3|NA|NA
CAISESRGATSGNTIYF
TGTGCCATCAGTGAGTCTCGGGGGGCCACCTCTGGAAACACCATATATTTT
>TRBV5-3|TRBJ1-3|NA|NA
CARRGGGTGNTIYF
TGTGCCAGACGCGGCGGGGGGACTGGAAACACCATATATTTT
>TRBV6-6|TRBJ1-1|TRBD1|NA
CASSYQATGGDTEAFF
TGTGCCAGCAGTTACCAAGCGACAGGGGGGGACACTGAAGCTTTCTTT
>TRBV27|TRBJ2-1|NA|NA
CASSPGPPAYNEQFF
TGTGCCAGCAGTCCAGGGCCCCCGGCCTACAATGAGCAGTTCTTC
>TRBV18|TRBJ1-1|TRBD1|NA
CASSEKTGENTEAFF
TGTGCCAGCTCAGAGAAGACAGGGGAGAACACTGAAGCTTTCTTT
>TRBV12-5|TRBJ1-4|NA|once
CASALGGTNEKLFF
TGTGCTAGTGCCTTGGGGGGAACTAATGAAAAACTGTTTTTT
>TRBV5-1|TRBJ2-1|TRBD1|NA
CASSFPRDSYNEQFF
TGCGCCAGCAGCTTCCCTCGGGACAGCTACAATGAGCAGTTCTTC
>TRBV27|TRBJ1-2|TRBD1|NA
CASSPTGGRGYTF
TGTGCCAGCAGTCCTACAGGGGGCCGAGGCTACACCTTC
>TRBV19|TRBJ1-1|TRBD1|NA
CASSRDRGMNTEAFF
TGTGCCAGTAGTAGGGACAGGGGCATGAACACTGAAGCTTTCTTT
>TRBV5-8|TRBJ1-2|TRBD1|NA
CASSLHGQGPAGYGYTF
TGTGCCAGCAGCTTGCACGGACAGGGCCCGGCTGGCTATGGCTACACCTTC
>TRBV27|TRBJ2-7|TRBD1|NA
CASSLSGTGYSYEQYF
TGTGCCAGCAGTTTATCGGGGACAGGCTACTCCTACGAGCAGTACTTC
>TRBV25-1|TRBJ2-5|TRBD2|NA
CASTTIRASGRETQYF
TGTGCCAGCACGACCATCCGAGCTAGCGGGAGGGAGACCCAGTACTTC
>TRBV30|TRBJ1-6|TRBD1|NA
CAWRVRTGDSPLHF
TGTGCCTGGAGGGTTAGGACAGGGGATTCACCCCTCCACTTT
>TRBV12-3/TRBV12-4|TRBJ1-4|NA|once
CASRGPGGEKLFF
TGTGCCAGCAGGGGACCCGGGGGTGAAAAACTGTTTTTT